This T cell receptor (beta chain) was captured in a study of blood T cell repertoires in COVID-19. As for this clone: This same CDR3 is encoded by further DNA sequences in the sample.

Measured with immunoSEQ multiplex PCR; TCRdb has only the in-frame clones, and not every one. The data hold approximately 230,000 clones, with 82% observed a single time. V gave up 3 bases and J gave up 4 bases; unmatched junction bases: 3. The CDR3 sequence is 15 residues long. The germline CDR1 and CDR2 sequences are SGHVS and FQNEAQ. The chain carries TRBV7-8 and TRBJ2-1; 10 bases line up with TRBD2. The sequenced material came from PBMCs or T cells enriched from blood (not recorded which). The clonotype originates from a man aged 35 to 55 who had recovered from COVID-19. CDR3 protein: CASSFGSGGYNEQFF. The CDR3 DNA is TGTGCCAGCAGCTTCGGTAGCGGGGGGTACAATGAGCAGTTCTTC.